One sample yielded the 7 T cell receptor beta chains listed below, sequenced in a study of T cells after yellow fever vaccination. Each CDR3 protein is one row after TCRdb ran MiXCR on the 5' RACE reads. The sample includes about 320,000 distinct CDR3 sequences, 3.5% to 4.5% of them seen just once. This specimen was PBMCs, taken 15 days after the yellow fever booster vaccination. All receptors come from a man between 18 and 29 years old who received the YFV17D yellow fever vaccine.

The chain couples TRBV18 to TRBJ1-5, with unresolved D. Trimming shortened V by 2 bases and J by 4 bases, and 12 bases separated the two germline ends. CDR3 length: 15 amino acids. Germline-derived CDR1 and CDR2 are KGHSH and LQKENI. In DNA form, the CDR3 reads TGTGCCAGCTCACCAACGGCCAAGGAAAATCAGCCCCAGCATTTT. This sequence encodes CASSPTAKENQPQHF.

This clonotype was seen at least ten times. The chain uses TRBV20-1 and TRBJ2-3; D uncertain. The CDR3 has 11 amino acids. V was cut by 2 bases and J by 4 bases, with 4 bases left in between. CDR1 and CDR2 (germline): DFQATT, SNEGSKA (reference sequence). DNA of the CDR3: TGCAGTGCTAGAACCGCAGATACGCAGTATTTT. Encoded protein: CSARTADTQYF.

The sample holds many counts of this clonotype. CDR3 sequence reads: CASSFGVGTEAFF. DNA of the CDR3: TGTGCCAGCAGCTTTGGTGTCGGGACTGAAGCTTTCTTT. The V gene is TRBV7-3, the J gene TRBJ1-1; D remains unclear. Germline V gene data show CDR1 as SGHTA and CDR2 as FQGTGA. This CDR3 has 13 amino acids. The ends were cut back, 3 bases at V and 5 bases at J, with 10 bases in the middle.

This clonotype was observed at least ten times. The rearrangement joins TRBV4-3 to TRBJ2-1; 10 nucleotides line up with TRBD2. The CDR3 totals 16 residues. The germline CDR1 and CDR2 sequences are LGHNA and YSLEER. Losses at the gene ends were 0 bases for V and 4 bases for J; bases not matched to a gene: 3. The DNA for the CDR3 is TGCGCCAGCAGCCAAGAGGTAGCGGGGGGTTACAATGAGCAGTTCTTC. This translates into CASSQEVAGGYNEQFF.

The chain uses TRBV7-3 and TRBJ1-6; D possibly corresponds to TRBD1 (6 bases). V was cut by 5 bases and J by 6 bases, with 14 bases left in between. The CDR3 is 15 residues long. Germline V gene data show CDR1 as SGHTA and CDR2 as FQGTGA. The CDR3 here is CASSAQGWGNSPLHF. CDR3 bases: TGTGCCAGCAGCGCACAGGGCTGGGGTAATTCACCCCTCCACTTT.

This clonotype was counted many times. The chain recombines TRBV7-2 with TRBJ2-1; D not certain. Germline CDR1 reads SGHTA; CDR2 reads FQGNSA. V was pared by 2 bases and J by 5 bases, with 4 bases between. This CDR3 region has 12 residues. The CDR3 protein is CASSLTDNEQFF. The CDR3 DNA is TGTGCCAGCAGCTTAACTGACAATGAGCAGTTCTTC.

In its sample, this clonotype was seen a few times. The V gene is TRBV30, the J gene TRBJ2-7; TRBD1 agrees at 10 bases. Germline loops: CDR1 GTSNPN, CDR2 SVGIG (reference sequence). This CDR3 contains 15 residues. Germline trimming cut 2 bases from V and 2 bases from J; bases unmatched to any gene: 6. This chain's CDR3 is CAWSPGQGIAYEQYF. CDR3 nucleotide sequence: TGTGCCTGGAGTCCGGGACAGGGGATTGCCTACGAGCAGTACTTC.